These 26 T cell receptor beta chains were all obtained from the same sample, sequenced in a study of blood T cell repertoires in COVID-19 (dated by TCRdb to about 2020). The library was built by means of the immunoSEQ multiplex PCR assay. The clones in this table, taken by TCRdb from immuneACCESS, are in-frame only. Not every clone is retained; where verified, under half of the shortfall comes from an unresolved V gene, and the cause of the rest is unknown. The sample records about 180,000 clones, about 79% of which are singletons. In total, the top ten clones hold more than 25% of the sample. Specimen: peripheral blood. All receptors come from a woman aged 70 to 79 with acute or convalescent COVID-19.

This clone has more than one count but fewer than ten. The V call is TRBV24-1, the J call TRBJ2-2; 7 bases map to TRBD1. Germline lookup yields CDR1 KGHDR and CDR2 SFDVKD. Germline trimming cut 9 bases from V and 4 bases from J; bases unmatched to any gene: 4. The CDR3 totals 13 residues. Written as DNA, the CDR3 is TGTGCCACCTCGGGACAGCTCACCGGGGAGCTGTTTTTT. The encoded protein is CATSGQLTGELFF.

The gene calls are TRBV7-2 and TRBJ1-5; D uncertain. V was clipped by 3 bases and J by 0 bases, with 12 bases between them. CDR3 length: 16 residues. Germline V gene lookup returns CDR1 SGHTA and CDR2 FQGNSA. The CDR3 coding sequence is TGTGCCAGCAGCTTGTTCAGTCGCGGTAGCAATCAGCCCCAGCATTTT. Residues: CASSLFSRGSNQPQHF.

This clone has ten or more counts. This chain connects TRBV7-9 to TRBJ2-5; D perhaps matches TRBD1 (5 bases). Between the trimmed V and J ends, which lost 6 bases and 4 bases, there was a span of 15 bases. Germline CDR1 is SEHNR and CDR2 is FQNEAQ (reference sequence). This CDR3 has 14 residues. CDR3 residues: CASRRVDRGETQYF. The CDR3, as DNA: TGTGCCAGCAGAAGAGTAGACAGAGGAGAGACCCAGTACTTC.

V and J are TRBV24-1 and TRBJ2-5; no definite D call. Trimming removed 4 bases from V and 3 bases from J, with 8 bases in between. The CDR3 sequence is 13 residues long. Germline loops: CDR1 KGHDR, CDR2 SFDVKD. CDR3 DNA: TGTGCCACCAGTGAAGGCGGAGAAGAGACCCAGTACTTC. It yields the protein CATSEGGEETQYF.

The chain joins TRBV13 to TRBJ2-7, with D tentatively TRBD2 (5 bases). V was clipped by 5 bases and J by 2 bases, with 16 bases between them. Looked up from germline, CDR1 is PRHDT and CDR2 is FYEKMQ (reference sequence). The CDR3 consists of 15 residues. In nucleotides, the CDR3 is TGTGCCAGCAGCCCCCTTCAAGCGGCCACCTACGAGCAGTACTTC. This encodes CASSPLQAATYEQYF.

This chain links TRBV7-6 with TRBJ2-1; 9 bases are a match to TRBD2. This CDR3 region has 18 residues. The ends lost 1 base at V and 0 bases at J; junction bases unmatched: 7. CDR1 and CDR2 from the germline V gene are SGHVS and FNYEAQ. The CDR3 here is CASSLVGASGTSYNEQFF. As DNA, the CDR3 is TGTGCCAGCAGCTTAGTTGGCGCTAGCGGGACCTCCTACAATGAGCAGTTCTTC.

V is TRBV5-1 and J is TRBJ2-7; unclear D gene. The CDR3 covers 17 residues. CDR1 is SGHRS, CDR2 YFSETQ, per germline. V shed 0 bases and J shed 1 base, with 17 bases lying between them. The CDR3 DNA is TGCGCCAGCAGCTTGGGGGTCTTAGGCACCGGGTCCTACGAGCAGTACTTC. It codes for CASSLGVLGTGSYEQYF.

This clone has just a few counts. The J gene is TRBJ2-5, the V gene TRBV5-5; 7 bases are shared with TRBD2. Germline V gives CDR1 SGHKS, CDR2 YYEKEE (reference sequence). The CDR3 is made up of 18 amino acids. Unmatched junction bases numbered 18, after V lost 2 bases and J lost 5 bases. CDR3 loop: CASSFTFGASGGAETQYF. The CDR3 nucleotides are TGTGCCAGCAGCTTTACTTTCGGGGCTAGCGGAGGAGCGGAGACCCAGTACTTC.

This sequence joins TRBV7-9 and TRBJ2-2; D might be TRBD2 (6 bases). Germline V gene sequence: CDR1 SEHNR, CDR2 FQNEAQ (reference sequence). With 3 bases removed from V and 3 bases from J, the gap between germline ends came to 14 bases. The CDR3 runs to 16 residues. As DNA, the CDR3 is TGTGCCAGCAGCTTGAGTCCTAGCGAACACACCGGGGAGCTGTTTTTT. It codes for CASSLSPSEHTGELFF.

V and J are TRBV7-2 and TRBJ1-2; tentatively, D is TRBD1 (6 bases). The V end was cut by 4 bases, the J end by 7 bases, with 13 bases between. Per germline, CDR1 SGHTA and CDR2 FQGNSA. The CDR3 consists of 13 residues. The CDR3 sequence is CASSSVPGAGYTF. CDR3 nucleotides: TGTGCCAGCAGCTCGGTTCCAGGGGCTGGCTACACCTTC.

The DNA for the CDR3 is TGTGCCAGCAGTGGCAGGGTGATAGGCTACACCTTC. Its protein is CASSGRVIGYTF. V and J are TRBV2 and TRBJ1-2; D might be TRBD1 (5 bases). Trimming took off 4 bases at V and 8 bases at J, with 11 bases between the two ends. This CDR3 spans 12 amino acids. The V gene's germline CDR1 is SNHLY and CDR2 FYNNEI.

The CDR3 bases are TGTGCCAGTAGTGACGCGGGAGGGCCCTCCGGGGATACGCAGTATTTT. It specifies CASSDAGGPSGDTQYF. V usage is TRBV19 and J usage is TRBJ2-3, with 9 bases aligning to TRBD2. This CDR3 is 16 amino acids long. V lost 5 bases to trimming and J lost 6 bases; unmatched junction nucleotides: 12. Germline V gene data show CDR1 as LNHDA and CDR2 as SQIVND (reference sequence).

This clone came up a few times. J is TRBJ2-1 and V is TRBV2; 10 bases are a match to TRBD2. The CDR3 is 14 residues long. V was clipped by 5 bases and J by 10 bases; unmatched bases: 8. CDR1 SNHLY and CDR2 FYNNEI come from the germline V gene. DNA of the CDR3: TGTGCCAGCAGTACGCACACTAGCGGGACGGAGCAGTTCTTC. It translates to CASSTHTSGTEQFF.

This chain joins TRBV27 and TRBJ2-3; D call uncertain. The CDR3 covers 12 residues. V lost 5 bases and J lost 2, with 5 bases in between. Germline V gene sequence: CDR1 MNHEY, CDR2 SMNVEV (reference sequence). The CDR3 loop reads CASSPYTDTQYF. In DNA, the CDR3 is TGTGCCAGCAGTCCGTACACAGATACGCAGTATTTT.

This chain links TRBV6-6 with TRBJ2-3; 12 bases map to TRBD1. Germline V gene sequence: CDR1 MNHNY, CDR2 SVGAGI (reference sequence). This CDR3 is 16 amino acids long. After removal of 6 bases from V and 4 bases from J, the junction contained 8 bases not matched to a gene. The CDR3 loop reads CASSSPGQGAPDTQYF. CDR3 nucleotide sequence: TGTGCCAGCAGCAGTCCGGGACAGGGGGCCCCAGATACGCAGTATTTT.

The V and J genes are TRBV24-1 and TRBJ2-3; 8 bases are a match to TRBD2. V lost 10 bases, J lost 0 bases, and 5 bases stayed unmatched. The CDR3 extends over 14 amino acids. The germline CDR1 and CDR2 sequences are KGHDR and SFDVKD. CDR3 sequence reads: CATGGGYSTDTQYF. Here the CDR3 DNA reads TGTGCCACTGGCGGGGGGTACAGCACAGATACGCAGTATTTT.

V is TRBV28 and J is TRBJ2-7, with TRBD1 identical over 7 bases. The V gene's germline CDR1 is MDHEN and CDR2 SYDVKM. The length of the CDR3 is 14 residues. J was trimmed by 1 base and V by 4 bases; bases with no gene match: 4. The CDR3 loop is CASSSPGQSYEQYF. CDR3 sequence (DNA): TGTGCCAGCAGTTCGCCGGGACAGTCCTACGAGCAGTACTTC.

The rearrangement links TRBV6-1 to TRBJ2-7; D call uncertain. The CDR3 is 14 residues long. V dropped 3 bases and J dropped 6 bases, with 15 bases sitting between them. CDR1 is MNHNS and CDR2 is SASEGT in the germline V gene. The CDR3 loop reads CASSDTGSFGEQYF. Here the CDR3 DNA reads TGTGCCAGCAGTGACACCGGGTCGTTCGGCGAGCAGTACTTC.

This clone was found a few times. This chain's CDR3 is CAWAKTGEGGYTF. CDR3 in DNA: TGTGCCTGGGCTAAAACGGGGGAAGGCGGCTACACCTTC. The chain carries TRBV30 and TRBJ1-2; weak D call: TRBD1 (5 bases). The CDR3 contains 13 residues. V was cut by 5 bases and J by 8 bases, with 18 bases left in between. Germline V CDR1 and CDR2: GTSNPN, SVGIG (reference sequence).

This clone was counted only a few times. V and J are TRBV2 and TRBJ1-2; D possibly corresponds to TRBD1 (6 bases). Germline CDR1 is SNHLY and CDR2 is FYNNEI. This CDR3 has 12 residues. Trimming cost V 7 bases and J 3 bases, with 9 bases left between them. CDR3 DNA sequence: TGTGCCAGCATAGAGGGGGACTATGGCTACACCTTC. Amino acid sequence: CASIEGDYGYTF.

V gene TRBV7-8 combines with J gene TRBJ2-7; 11 nucleotides line up with TRBD2. The germline CDR1 and CDR2 sequences are SGHVS and FQNEAQ. The CDR3 sequence is 14 residues long. The trim removed 5 bases at V and 4 bases at J, leaving 4 bases unmatched. CDR3 coding DNA: TGTGCCAGCAGCATCACTAGCGGGAGTTACGAGCAGTACTTC. As protein: CASSITSGSYEQYF.

This clone appeared a few times. The chain combines TRBV7-2 with TRBJ1-3; the match to TRBD1 covers 7 bases. V gave up 3 bases and J gave up 4 bases; unmatched junction bases: 3. CDR1 SGHTA and CDR2 FQGNSA come from the germline V gene. This CDR3 contains 14 residues. CDR3 residues: CASSLTGWGNTIYF. The CDR3 DNA follows: TGTGCCAGCAGCTTGACAGGGTGGGGAAACACCATATATTTT.

The chain employs TRBV6-5 and TRBJ2-7; weak D call: TRBD2 (6 bases). CDR3 length: 14 residues. Between the trimmed V and J ends, which lost 2 bases and 5 bases, there was a span of 13 bases. The germline V gene has CDR1 MNHEY and CDR2 SVGAGI. CDR3 DNA: TGTGCCAGCAGTTACGTTCAGGGAGGAGACGAGCAGTACTTC. Encoded protein: CASSYVQGGDEQYF.

This chain joins TRBV19 and TRBJ2-1; 12 nucleotides agree with TRBD1. CDR1 is LNHDA, CDR2 SQIVND, per germline (reference sequence). Losses at the gene ends were 4 bases for V and 3 bases for J; bases not matched to a gene: 19. CDR3 length equals 21 residues. CDR3 coding DNA: TGTGCCAGTAGTACAGGCCCGGGGACAGGGGGCGCCCGGGGGTACTACAATGAGCAGTTCTTC. Residues: CASSTGPGTGGARGYYNEQFF.

This chain connects TRBV4-1 to TRBJ1-3, with D uncertain. From germline, CDR1 is MGHRA and CDR2 YSYEKL. CDR3 size: 15 residues. Trimming took off 1 base at V and 3 bases at J, with 10 bases between the two ends. The CDR3 region has the DNA TGCGCCAGCAGCCAAGGCGTCCTGTATGGAAACACCATATATTTT. Its protein product is CASSQGVLYGNTIYF.

The chain uses TRBV6-5 and TRBJ1-1; TRBD1 might be the D (6 bases). CDR1 is MNHEY and CDR2 is SVGAGI in the germline V gene. V lost 5 bases and J lost 4, with 14 bases in between. The CDR3 runs 14 residues. The CDR3 region has the DNA TGTGCCAGCAGTCCGACAGGCACGGGCACTGAAGCTTTCTTT. Encoded protein: CASSPTGTGTEAFF.